The clone carrying this T cell receptor beta chain has at least ten counts. Losses at the gene ends were 5 bases for V and 11 bases for J; bases not matched to a gene: 8. There are 12 residues in the CDR3. Germline CDR1 reads SGHRS; CDR2 reads YFSETQ. The sample comes from a study of identical twins' blood T cells. Study context: Approximately 12 libraries, six alpha and six beta, gave approximately 48 million reads.

A previously described protocol, modified, built RNA-based TCR cDNA libraries. Both ends of each TCR cDNA library bore sample-specific barcodes. Authors' analysis steps: Each donor had about 95,000 to nearly 500,000 clonotypes. TCRdb ran MiXCR on the 5' RACE reads and lists one entry per CDR3 protein. These V and J calls originate from TCRdb's pipeline instead of the authors' own analysis. Among fewer than 450,000 distinct CDR3 sequences, around 30% were seen once, and the ten largest hold roughly 6.1%. The chain combines TRBV5-1 with TRBJ1-1; 8 bases align to TRBD1. The clonotype was recovered from a woman aged 18-49 years in good health. Sequenced: PBMCs. The CDR3, as DNA: TGCGCCAGCAGGAAGACAGGGGACGACGCTTTCTTT. It is translated as CASRKTGDDAFF. Full variable domain (rest looked up from reference TRBV5-1 and TRBJ1-1): KAGVTQTPRYLIKTRGQQVTLSCSPISGHRSVSWYQQTPGQGLQFLFEYFSETQRNKGNFPGRFSGRQFSNSRSEMNVSTLELGDSALYLCASRKTGDDAFFGQGTRLTVV.